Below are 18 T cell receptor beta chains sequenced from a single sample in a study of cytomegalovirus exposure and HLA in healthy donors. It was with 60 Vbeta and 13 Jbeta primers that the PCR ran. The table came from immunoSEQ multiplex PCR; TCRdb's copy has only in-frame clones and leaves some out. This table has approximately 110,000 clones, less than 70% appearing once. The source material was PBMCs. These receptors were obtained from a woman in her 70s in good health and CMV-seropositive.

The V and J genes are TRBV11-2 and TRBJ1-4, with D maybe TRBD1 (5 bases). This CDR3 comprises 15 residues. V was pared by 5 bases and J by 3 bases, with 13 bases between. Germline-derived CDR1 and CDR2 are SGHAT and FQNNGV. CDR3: CASSRQGLANEKLFF. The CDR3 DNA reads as TGTGCCAGCAGCCGCCAGGGCTTGGCTAATGAAAAACTGTTTTTT. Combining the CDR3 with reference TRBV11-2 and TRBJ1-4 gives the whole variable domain EAGVAQSPRYKIIEKRQSVAFWCNPISGHATLYWYQQILGQGPKLLIQFQNNGVVDDSQLPKDRFSAERLKGVDSTLKIQPAKLEDSAVYLCASSRQGLANEKLFFGSGTQLSVL.

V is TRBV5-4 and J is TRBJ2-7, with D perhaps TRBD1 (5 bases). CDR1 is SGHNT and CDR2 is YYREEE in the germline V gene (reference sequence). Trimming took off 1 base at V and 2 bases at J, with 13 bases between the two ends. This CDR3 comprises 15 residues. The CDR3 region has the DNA TGTGCCAGCAGCTTGCAAGGGGCTGGGACCTACGAGCAGTACTTC. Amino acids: CASSLQGAGTYEQYF.

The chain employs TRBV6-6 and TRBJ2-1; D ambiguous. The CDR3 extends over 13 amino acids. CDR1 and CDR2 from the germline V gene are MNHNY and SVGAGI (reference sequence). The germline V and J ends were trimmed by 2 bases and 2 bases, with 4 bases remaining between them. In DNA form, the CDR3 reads TGTGCCAGCAGTTACGTCACCTACAATGAGCAGTTCTTC. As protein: CASSYVTYNEQFF.

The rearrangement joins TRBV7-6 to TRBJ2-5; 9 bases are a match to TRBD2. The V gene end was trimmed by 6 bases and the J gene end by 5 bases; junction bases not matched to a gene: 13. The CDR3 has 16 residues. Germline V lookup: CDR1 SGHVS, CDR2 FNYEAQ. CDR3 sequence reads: CASRRTLAGSWETQYF. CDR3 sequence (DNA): TGTGCCAGCAGACGTACTCTAGCGGGGTCTTGGGAGACCCAGTACTTC. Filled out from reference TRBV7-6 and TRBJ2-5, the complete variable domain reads GAGVSQSPRYKVTKRGQDVALRCDPISGHVSLYWYRQALGQGPEFLTYFNYEAQQDKSGLPNDRFSAERPEGSISTLTIQRTEQRDSAMYRCASRRTLAGSWETQYFGPGTRLLVL.

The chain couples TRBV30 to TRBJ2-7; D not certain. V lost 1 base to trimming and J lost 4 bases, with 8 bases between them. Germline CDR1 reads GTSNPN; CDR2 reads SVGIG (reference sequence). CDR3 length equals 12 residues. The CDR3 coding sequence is TGTGCCTGGAGTGCCTACAGTTACGAGCAGTACTTC. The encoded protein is CAWSAYSYEQYF.

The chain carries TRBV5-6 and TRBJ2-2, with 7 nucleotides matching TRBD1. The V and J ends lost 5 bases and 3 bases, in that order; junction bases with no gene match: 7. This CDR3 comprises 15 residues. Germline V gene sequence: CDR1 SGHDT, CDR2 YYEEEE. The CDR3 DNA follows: TGTGCCAGCAGATTTGGGCAGGGGGACACCGGGGAGCTGTTTTTT. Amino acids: CASRFGQGDTGELFF.

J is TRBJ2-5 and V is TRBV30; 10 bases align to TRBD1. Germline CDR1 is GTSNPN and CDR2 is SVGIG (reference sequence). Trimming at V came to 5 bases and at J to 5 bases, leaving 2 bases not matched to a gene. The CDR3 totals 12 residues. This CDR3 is CAWDRGPETQYF. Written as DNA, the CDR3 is TGTGCCTGGGACAGGGGGCCGGAGACCCAGTACTTC.

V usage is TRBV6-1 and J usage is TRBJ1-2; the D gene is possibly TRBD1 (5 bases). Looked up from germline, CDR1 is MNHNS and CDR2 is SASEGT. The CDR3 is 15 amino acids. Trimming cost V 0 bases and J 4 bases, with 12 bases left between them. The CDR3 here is CASSEAFQGPYGYTF. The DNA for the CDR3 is TGTGCCAGCAGTGAAGCGTTCCAGGGCCCCTATGGCTACACCTTC.

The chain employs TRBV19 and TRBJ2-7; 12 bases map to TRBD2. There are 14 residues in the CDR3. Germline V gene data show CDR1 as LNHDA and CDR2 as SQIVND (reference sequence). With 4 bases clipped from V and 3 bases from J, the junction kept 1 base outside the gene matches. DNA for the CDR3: TGTGCCAGTAGTAAGACTAGCGGGAGCTACGAGCAGTACTTC. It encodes CASSKTSGSYEQYF.

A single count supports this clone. The CDR3: CASSGRGQDNTEAFF. In nucleotides, the CDR3 is TGTGCCAGCAGCGGTCGAGGACAGGATAACACTGAAGCTTTCTTT. V and J are TRBV6-5 and TRBJ1-1, with 7 bases lining up with TRBD1. The CDR3 spans 15 residues. Per germline, CDR1 MNHEY and CDR2 SVGAGI. V was pared by 6 bases and J by 2 bases, with 9 bases of the junction left unmatched.

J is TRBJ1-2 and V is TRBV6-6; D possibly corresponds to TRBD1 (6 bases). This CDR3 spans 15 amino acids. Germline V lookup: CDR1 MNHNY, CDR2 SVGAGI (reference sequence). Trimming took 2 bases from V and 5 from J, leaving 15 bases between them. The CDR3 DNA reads TGTGCCAGCAGTTACGGCACAGGGAGTGAGTATGGCTACACCTTC. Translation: CASSYGTGSEYGYTF.

The CDR3 DNA sequence: TGTGCCTGGAGCAAAGGACAGGGAATTGTTTATGGCTACACCTTC. This gives the protein CAWSKGQGIVYGYTF. The chain uses TRBV30 and TRBJ1-2, with TRBD1 matching over 8 bases. The germline V gene has CDR1 GTSNPN and CDR2 SVGIG (reference sequence). There are 15 residues in the CDR3. The V gene end was trimmed by 3 bases and the J gene end by 5 bases; junction bases not matched to a gene: 11.

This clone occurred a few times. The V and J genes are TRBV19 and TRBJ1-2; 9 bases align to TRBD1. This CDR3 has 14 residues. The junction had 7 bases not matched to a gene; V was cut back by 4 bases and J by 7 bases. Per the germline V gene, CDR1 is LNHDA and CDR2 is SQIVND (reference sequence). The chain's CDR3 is CASSNDRDRVGYTF. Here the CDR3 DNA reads TGTGCCAGTAGTAACGACCGGGACAGGGTTGGCTACACCTTC.

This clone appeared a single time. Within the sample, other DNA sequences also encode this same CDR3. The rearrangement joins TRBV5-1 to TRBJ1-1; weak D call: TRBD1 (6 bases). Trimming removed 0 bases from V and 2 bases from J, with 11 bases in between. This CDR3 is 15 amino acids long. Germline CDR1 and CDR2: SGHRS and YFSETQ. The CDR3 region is CASSLVQGVNTEAFF. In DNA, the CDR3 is TGCGCCAGCAGCTTGGTACAGGGAGTTAACACTGAAGCTTTCTTT.

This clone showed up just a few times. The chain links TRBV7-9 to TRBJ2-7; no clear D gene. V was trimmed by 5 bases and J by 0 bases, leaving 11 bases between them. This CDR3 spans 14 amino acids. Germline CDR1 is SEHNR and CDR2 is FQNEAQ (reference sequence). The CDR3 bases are TGTGCCAGCAGCCCTACGACTCTCTCCTACGAGCAGTACTTC. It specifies CASSPTTLSYEQYF.

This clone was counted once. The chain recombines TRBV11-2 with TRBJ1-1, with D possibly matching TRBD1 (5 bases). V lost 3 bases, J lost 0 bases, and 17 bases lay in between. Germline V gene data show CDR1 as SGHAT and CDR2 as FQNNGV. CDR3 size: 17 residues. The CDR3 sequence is CASSFFPLGGLNTEAFF. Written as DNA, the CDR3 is TGTGCCAGCAGCTTTTTCCCTTTGGGGGGTCTGAACACTGAAGCTTTCTTT. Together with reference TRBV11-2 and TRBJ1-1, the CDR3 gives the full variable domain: EAGVAQSPRYKIIEKRQSVAFWCNPISGHATLYWYQQILGQGPKLLIQFQNNGVVDDSQLPKDRFSAERLKGVDSTLKIQPAKLEDSAVYLCASSFFPLGGLNTEAFFGQGTRLTVV.

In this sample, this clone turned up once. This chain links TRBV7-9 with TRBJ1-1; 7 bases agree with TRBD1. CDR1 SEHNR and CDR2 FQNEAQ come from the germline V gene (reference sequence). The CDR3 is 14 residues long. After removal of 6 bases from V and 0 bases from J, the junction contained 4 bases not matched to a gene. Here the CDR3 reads CASRWDSVNTEAFF. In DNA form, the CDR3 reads TGTGCCAGCAGGTGGGACAGCGTGAACACTGAAGCTTTCTTT.

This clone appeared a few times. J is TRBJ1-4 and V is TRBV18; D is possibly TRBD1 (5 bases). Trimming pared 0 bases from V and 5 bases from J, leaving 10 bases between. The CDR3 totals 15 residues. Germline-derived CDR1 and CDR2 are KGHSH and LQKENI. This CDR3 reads CASSPPRTMNEKLFF. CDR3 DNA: TGTGCCAGCTCACCACCTAGGACAATGAATGAAAAACTGTTTTTT.